The next 11 T cell receptor beta chains were all read from a single sample in a study of T-cell reconstitution after alpha-beta-depleted transplantation in children. Preparation of the TCRbeta library involved a method that used unique molecular identifiers. TCRdb independently ran MiXCR on the PCR reads; one entry per CDR3 protein. The table has a few hundred thousand distinct CDR3 sequences, around 18% seen once. The sample here was PBMCs from the stem cell graft donor, taken from the stem cell graft. These TCRs come from a human donor who donated a stem cell graft to a child with acute lymphoblastic leukemia.

In its sample, this clonotype was seen a few times. The rearrangement links TRBV9 to TRBJ1-1; no definite D call. Trimming pared 5 bases from V and 0 bases from J, leaving 14 bases between. The CDR3 is made up of 15 amino acids. The germline V gene has CDR1 SGDLS and CDR2 YYNGEE. CDR3 DNA: TGTGCCAGCAGTCGAGAACACCTGTTGAACACTGAAGCTTTCTTT. As protein: CASSREHLLNTEAFF.

Only one count was recorded for this clonotype. The CDR3 reads CASSSGTTLYNEQFF. CDR3 nucleotide sequence: TGTGCCAGCAGTTCCGGGACTACACTCTACAATGAGCAGTTCTTC. This chain connects TRBV12-3 or TRBV12-4 to TRBJ2-1; 7 positions match TRBD2. This CDR3 contains 15 residues. The junction had 6 bases not matched to a gene; V was cut back by 4 bases and J by 3 bases.

This clonotype was seen more than once but under ten times. The chain's CDR3 is CASSRHGGGGYNEQFF. The CDR3 DNA reads TGTGCCAGCAGTCGACACGGGGGGGGAGGCTACAATGAGCAGTTCTTC. The chain recombines TRBV27 with TRBJ2-1; TRBD2 matches 8 bases. Germline V gene data show CDR1 as MNHEY and CDR2 as SMNVEV (reference sequence). V shed 5 bases, J shed 3 bases, and the junction held 9 bases outside the gene matches. The CDR3 contains 16 residues.

In its sample, this clonotype was seen a few times. This chain uses TRBV5-1 with TRBJ2-1; 8 bases align to TRBD1. Trimming at V came to 2 bases and at J to 2 bases, leaving 3 bases not matched to a gene. CDR3 length equals 15 residues. Germline V gene data show CDR1 as SGHRS and CDR2 as YFSETQ. CDR3 sequence (DNA): TGCGCCAGCAGCTTTCTGGACAGGGCCTACAATGAGCAGTTCTTC. This translates into CASSFLDRAYNEQFF.

This clonotype was observed a few times. This chain uses TRBV6-5 with TRBJ2-3; D possibly corresponds to TRBD1 (5 bases). Germline V gives CDR1 MNHEY, CDR2 SVGAGI. The CDR3 contains 14 residues. V dropped 0 bases and J dropped 6 bases, with 10 bases sitting between them. The CDR3 nucleotides read TGTGCCAGCAGTTACTCGCAGGGCAGGGATACGCAGTATTTT. Its protein is CASSYSQGRDTQYF.

The table lists this clonotype with a few counts. The V and J genes are TRBV7-6 and TRBJ2-1, with unresolved D. Trimming left V 1 base short and J 0 bases short, with 7 bases between. This CDR3 region has 15 residues. Germline values: CDR1 SGHVS, CDR2 FNYEAQ. The CDR3 here is CASSLDYSSYNEQFF. CDR3 bases: TGTGCCAGCAGCTTAGACTATAGCTCCTACAATGAGCAGTTCTTC.

V gene TRBV29-1 combines with J gene TRBJ1-2; D might be TRBD1 (5 bases). The CDR3 extends over 12 amino acids. Germline CDR1 SQVTM, CDR2 ANQGSEA. The V and J ends lost 7 bases and 7 bases respectively, with 16 bases between them. The CDR3 DNA sequence: TGCAGCGCAACCCAGGGAGTCGGTGGCTACACCTTC. Residues: CSATQGVGGYTF. The complete variable domain, with remaining parts taken from reference TRBV29-1 and TRBJ1-2, reads SAVISQKPSRDICQRGTSLTIQCQVDSQVTMMFWYRQQPGQSLTLIATANQGSEATYESGFVIDKFPISRPNLTFSTLTVSNMSPEDSSIYLCSATQGVGGYTFGSGTRLTVV.

The CDR3 sequence is CASSVGFYEQYF. The CDR3 DNA sequence: TGTGCCAGCAGTGTAGGATTTTACGAGCAGTACTTC. The V and J genes are TRBV3-1 and TRBJ2-7; D ambiguous. V shed 6 bases and J shed 4 bases, with 10 bases lying between them. CDR3 length: 12 residues. In germline, CDR1 is LGHDT, CDR2 YNNKEL (reference sequence).

This clonotype was detected only a few times. V is TRBV29-1 and J is TRBJ1-1; D is unresolved. The CDR3 has 14 residues. V lost 5 bases and J lost 0, with 13 bases in between. Germline CDR1 SQVTM, CDR2 ANQGSEA. CDR3 sequence reads: CSVPQSLMNTEAFF. Here the CDR3 DNA reads TGCAGCGTTCCACAGAGCCTCATGAACACTGAAGCTTTCTTT.

The J gene is TRBJ1-2, the V gene TRBV7-8, with 10 bases that match TRBD1. The CDR3 loop spans 14 amino acids. Germline V gene sequence: CDR1 SGHVS, CDR2 FQNEAQ. V gave up 1 base and J gave up 7 bases; unmatched junction bases: 3. The DNA of the CDR3 is TGTGCCAGCAGCTTAGGGACAGGGGGGTTTGGCTACACCTTC. Translation: CASSLGTGGFGYTF.

This clonotype has more than one count but fewer than ten. Here the CDR3 reads CASSSSGTGGVDEQFF. The DNA for the CDR3 is TGTGCCAGCTCCTCTTCCGGGACAGGGGGCGTAGATGAGCAGTTCTTC. The J gene is TRBJ2-1, the V gene TRBV12-3 or TRBV12-4, with 12 bases lining up with TRBD1. Trimming removed 8 bases from V and 8 bases from J; junction bases left unmatched: 13. The CDR3 is 16 amino acids.